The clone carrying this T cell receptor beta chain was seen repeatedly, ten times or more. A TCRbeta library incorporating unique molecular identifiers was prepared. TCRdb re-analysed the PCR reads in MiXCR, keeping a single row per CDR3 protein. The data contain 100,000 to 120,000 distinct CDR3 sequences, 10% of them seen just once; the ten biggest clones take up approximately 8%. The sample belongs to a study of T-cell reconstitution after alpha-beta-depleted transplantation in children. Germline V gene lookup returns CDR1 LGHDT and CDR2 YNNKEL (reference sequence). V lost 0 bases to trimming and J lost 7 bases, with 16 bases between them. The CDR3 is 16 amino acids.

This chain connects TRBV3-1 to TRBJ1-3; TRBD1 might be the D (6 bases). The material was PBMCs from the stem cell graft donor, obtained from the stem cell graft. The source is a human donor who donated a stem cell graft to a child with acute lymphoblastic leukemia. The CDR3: CASSQDRRRQDNTIYF. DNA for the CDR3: TGTGCCAGCAGCCAAGATCGGAGGAGACAGGACAACACCATATATTTT.